This T cell receptor (beta chain) stems from a study of vaccination effects on CD4 cells after COVID-19. For the study at large: As their vaccination, participants received two doses of either BNT162b2 or mRNA-1273. The study obtained samples from a couple of convalescent patients 16 days and one week before vaccination. Study-wide findings and caveats: In the study, convalescent patients were few, and early post-infection timepoints were absent.

Culturing for about 10 days preceded CD4+ T cell isolation. Their SARS-CoV-2 infection, verified by PCR, occurred between March and December 2020. Points on this clone: Its antigen remains unidentified.

Data came from immunoSEQ multiplex PCR; TCRdb stores just in-frame clones and leaves some out. This sample carries approximately 45,000 clones, 60% to 85% of them seen once, and the ten largest clones take 12%. The length of the CDR3 is 13 residues. Germline V CDR1 and CDR2: SNHLY, FYNNEI. Trimming at V came to 5 bases and at J to 9 bases, leaving 6 bases not matched to a gene. This receptor was identified in a human donor who had a prior SARS-CoV-2 infection. The rearrangement joins TRBV2 to TRBJ2-1, with 8 bases aligning to TRBD1. Sequenced material: CD4+ T cells from PBMCs cultured without peptide, taken before COVID-19 vaccination. For the CDR3, the DNA is TGTGCCAGCAGTAAAGACAGGGGAAGTGAGCAGTTCTTC. It codes for CASSKDRGSEQFF.